The source of this TCR beta chain is a study of cytomegalovirus exposure and HLA in healthy donors. Overall study results and limits: It was only CMV serostatus that was available as immune exposure information. According to a later analysis, most TCR beta chains associated with CMV appeared HLA-restricted.

The PCR ran on 60 Vbeta and 13 Jbeta primers. Assay: immunoSEQ multiplex PCR; the TCRdb copy retains only in-frame clones and omits some. The sample has about 240,000 clones, about 80% seen once. The CDR3 has 19 residues. Germline-derived CDR1 and CDR2 are SGHTA and FQGTGA. V trimming: 6 bases; J trimming: 8 bases; junction bases outside the gene matches: 27. With regard to this clone: Its antigen is unidentified.

Source material: PBMCs. The TCR sequence derives from a woman in her thirties or forties in good health and CMV-seropositive. The J gene is TRBJ1-2, the V gene TRBV7-3; TRBD1 agrees at 7 bases. The CDR3 loop is CASSSAPQTGFFTPVGYTF. Written as DNA, the CDR3 is TGTGCCAGCAGTTCAGCCCCCCAGACAGGGTTTTTCACTCCGGTCGGCTACACCTTC.